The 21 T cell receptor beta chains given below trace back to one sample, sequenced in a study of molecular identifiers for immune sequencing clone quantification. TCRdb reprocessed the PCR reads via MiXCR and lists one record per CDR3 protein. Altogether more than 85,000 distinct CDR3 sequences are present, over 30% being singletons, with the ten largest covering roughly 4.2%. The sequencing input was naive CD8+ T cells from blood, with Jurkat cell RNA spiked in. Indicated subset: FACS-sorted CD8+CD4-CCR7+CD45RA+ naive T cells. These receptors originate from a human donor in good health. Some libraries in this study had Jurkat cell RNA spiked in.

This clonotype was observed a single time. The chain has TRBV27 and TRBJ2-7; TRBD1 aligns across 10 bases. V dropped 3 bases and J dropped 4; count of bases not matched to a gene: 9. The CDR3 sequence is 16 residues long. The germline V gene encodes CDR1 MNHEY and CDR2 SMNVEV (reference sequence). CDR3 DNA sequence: TGTGCCAGCAGTTTGGTTATGGGGACAGGGGTGTACGAGCAGTACTTC. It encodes CASSLVMGTGVYEQYF.

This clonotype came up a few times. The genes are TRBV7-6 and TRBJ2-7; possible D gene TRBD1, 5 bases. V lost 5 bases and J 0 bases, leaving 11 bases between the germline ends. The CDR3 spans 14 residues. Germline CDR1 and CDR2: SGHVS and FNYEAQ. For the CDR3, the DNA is TGTGCCAGCAGCGACAGTACCCTCTCCTACGAGCAGTACTTC. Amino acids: CASSDSTLSYEQYF.

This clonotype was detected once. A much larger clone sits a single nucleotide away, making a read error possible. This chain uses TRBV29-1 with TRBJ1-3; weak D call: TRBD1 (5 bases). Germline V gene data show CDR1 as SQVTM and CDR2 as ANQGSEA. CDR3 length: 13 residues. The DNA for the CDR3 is TGCAGCGTTTTCTTAGGGGCCGGAAACACCACATATTTT. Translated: CSVFLGAGNTTYF.

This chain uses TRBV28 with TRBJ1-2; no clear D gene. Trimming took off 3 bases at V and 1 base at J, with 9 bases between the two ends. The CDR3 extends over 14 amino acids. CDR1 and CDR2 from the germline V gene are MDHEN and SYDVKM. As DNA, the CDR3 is TGTGCCAGCAGTTTGGCGGGGTATAACTATGGCTACACCTTC. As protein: CASSLAGYNYGYTF.

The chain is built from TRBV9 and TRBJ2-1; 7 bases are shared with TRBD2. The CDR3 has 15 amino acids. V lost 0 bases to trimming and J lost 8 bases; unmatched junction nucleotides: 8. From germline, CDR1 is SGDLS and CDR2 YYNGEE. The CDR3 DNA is TGTGCCAGCAGCGTAGACTACGGACTAGGGTATGAGCAGTTCTTC. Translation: CASSVDYGLGYEQFF.

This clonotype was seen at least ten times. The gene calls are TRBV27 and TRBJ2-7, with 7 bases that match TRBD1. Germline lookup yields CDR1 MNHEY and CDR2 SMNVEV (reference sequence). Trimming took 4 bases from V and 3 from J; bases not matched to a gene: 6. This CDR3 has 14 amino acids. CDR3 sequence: CASSYRPGGYEQYF. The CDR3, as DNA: TGTGCCAGCAGTTACCGGCCAGGGGGCTACGAGCAGTACTTC.

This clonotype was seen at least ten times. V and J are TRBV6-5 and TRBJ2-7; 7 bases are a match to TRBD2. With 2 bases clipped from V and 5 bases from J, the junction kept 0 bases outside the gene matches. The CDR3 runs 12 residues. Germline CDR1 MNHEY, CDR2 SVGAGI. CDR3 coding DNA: TGTGCCAGCAGTTACGCGGGAGACGAGCAGTACTTC. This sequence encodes CASSYAGDEQYF.

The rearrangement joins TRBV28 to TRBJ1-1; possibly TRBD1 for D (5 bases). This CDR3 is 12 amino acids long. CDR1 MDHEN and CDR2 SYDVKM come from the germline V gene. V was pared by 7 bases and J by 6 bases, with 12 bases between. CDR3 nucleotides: TGTGCCAGCAATCTGGGGCGGGCTGAAGCTTTCTTT. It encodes CASNLGRAEAFF.

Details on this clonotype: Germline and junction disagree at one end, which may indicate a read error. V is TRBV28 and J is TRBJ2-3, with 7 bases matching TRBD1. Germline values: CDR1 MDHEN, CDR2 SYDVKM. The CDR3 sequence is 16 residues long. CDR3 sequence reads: CASSLYRGSSTDAQYF. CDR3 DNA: TGTGCCAGTAGTCTGTACAGGGGTTCTAGCACAGATGCGCAGTATTTT.

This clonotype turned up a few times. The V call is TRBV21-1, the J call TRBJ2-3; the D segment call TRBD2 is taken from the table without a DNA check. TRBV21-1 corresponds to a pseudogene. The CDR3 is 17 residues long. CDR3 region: CASSKRKGTSGRDTQYF. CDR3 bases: TGTGCCAGCAGCAAAAGGAAAGGGACTAGCGGGAGAGATACGCAGTATTTT.

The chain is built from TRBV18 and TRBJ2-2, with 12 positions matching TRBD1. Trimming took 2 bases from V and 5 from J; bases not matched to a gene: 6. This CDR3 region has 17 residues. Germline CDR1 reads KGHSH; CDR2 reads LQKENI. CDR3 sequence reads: CASSPRPGQGATGELFF. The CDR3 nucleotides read TGTGCCAGCTCACCAAGACCGGGACAGGGGGCAACCGGGGAGCTGTTTTTT. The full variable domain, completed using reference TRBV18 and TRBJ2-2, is NAGVMQNPRHLVRRRGQEARLRCSPMKGHSHVYWYRQLPEEGLKFMVYLQKENIIDESGMPKERFSAEFPKEGPSILRIQQVVRGDSAAYFCASSPRPGQGATGELFFGEGSRLTVL.

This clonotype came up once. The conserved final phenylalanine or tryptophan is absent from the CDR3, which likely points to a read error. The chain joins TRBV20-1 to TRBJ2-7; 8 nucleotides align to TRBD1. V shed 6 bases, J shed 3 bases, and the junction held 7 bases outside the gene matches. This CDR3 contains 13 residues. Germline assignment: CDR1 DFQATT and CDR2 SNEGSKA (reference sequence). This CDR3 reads CSARPTGGYEQYS. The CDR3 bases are TGCAGTGCCAGACCTACAGGGGGCTACGAGCAGTACTCC.

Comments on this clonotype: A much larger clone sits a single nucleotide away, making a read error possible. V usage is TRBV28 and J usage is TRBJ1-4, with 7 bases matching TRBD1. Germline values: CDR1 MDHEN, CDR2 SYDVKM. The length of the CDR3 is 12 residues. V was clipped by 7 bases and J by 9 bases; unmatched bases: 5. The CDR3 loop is CASKRDSKKLFF. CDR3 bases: TGTGCCAGCAAACGGGACAGCAAAAAACTGTTTTTT. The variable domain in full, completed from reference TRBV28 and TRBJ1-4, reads DVKVTQSSRYLVKRTGEKVFLECVQDMDHENMFWYRQDPGLGLRLIYFSYDVKMKEKGDIPEGYSVSREKKERFSLILESASTNQTSMYLCASKRDSKKLFFGSGTQLSVL.

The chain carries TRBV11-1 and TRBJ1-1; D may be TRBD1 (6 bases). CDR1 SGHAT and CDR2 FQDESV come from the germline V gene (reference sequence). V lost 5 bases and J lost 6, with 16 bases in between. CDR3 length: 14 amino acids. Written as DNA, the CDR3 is TGTGCCAGCAGCCCCGTTGGGGGCTTGCCTGAAGCTTTCTTT. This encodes CASSPVGGLPEAFF.

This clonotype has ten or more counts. Here the CDR3 reads CASSLGQFQETQYF. The CDR3 DNA sequence: TGCGCCAGCAGCTTGGGGCAGTTTCAAGAGACCCAGTACTTC. V and J are TRBV5-1 and TRBJ2-5; no clear D. This CDR3 contains 14 residues. Germline V CDR1 and CDR2: SGHRS, YFSETQ. V was trimmed by 0 bases and J by 2 bases, leaving 8 bases between them.

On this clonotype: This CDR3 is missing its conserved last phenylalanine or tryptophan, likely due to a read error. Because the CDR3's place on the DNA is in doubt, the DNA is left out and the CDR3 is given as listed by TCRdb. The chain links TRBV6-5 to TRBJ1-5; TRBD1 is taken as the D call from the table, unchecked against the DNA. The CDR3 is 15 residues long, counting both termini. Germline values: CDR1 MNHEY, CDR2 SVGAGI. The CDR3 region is CACRFPRVVYQPQQI.

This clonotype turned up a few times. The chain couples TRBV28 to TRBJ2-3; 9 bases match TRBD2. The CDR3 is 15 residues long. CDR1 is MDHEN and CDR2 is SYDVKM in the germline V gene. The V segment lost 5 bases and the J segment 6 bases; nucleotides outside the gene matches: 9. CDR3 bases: TGTGCCAGCAGTGACCAACTTAGCGGGAGTGATACGCAGTATTTT. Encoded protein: CASSDQLSGSDTQYF. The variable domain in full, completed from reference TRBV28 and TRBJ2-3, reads DVKVTQSSRYLVKRTGEKVFLECVQDMDHENMFWYRQDPGLGLRLIYFSYDVKMKEKGDIPEGYSVSREKKERFSLILESASTNQTSMYLCASSDQLSGSDTQYFGPGTRLTVL.

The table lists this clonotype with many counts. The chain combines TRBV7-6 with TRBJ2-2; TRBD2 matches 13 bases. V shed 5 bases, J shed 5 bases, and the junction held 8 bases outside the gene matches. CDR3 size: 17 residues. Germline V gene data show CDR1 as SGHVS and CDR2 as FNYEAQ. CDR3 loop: CASSLTSGRAGTGELFF. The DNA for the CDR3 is TGTGCCAGCAGCCTAACTAGCGGGAGGGCCGGGACCGGGGAGCTGTTTTTT.

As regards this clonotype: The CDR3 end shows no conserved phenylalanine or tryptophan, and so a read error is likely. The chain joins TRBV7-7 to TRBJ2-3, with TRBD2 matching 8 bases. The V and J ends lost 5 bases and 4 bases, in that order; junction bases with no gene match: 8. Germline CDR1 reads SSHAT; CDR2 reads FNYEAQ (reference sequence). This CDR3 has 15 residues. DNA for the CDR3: TGTGCCAGCAGCCGACTTGGCGGGAGGCCAGATACGCAGTATCTT. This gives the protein CASSRLGGRPDTQYL.

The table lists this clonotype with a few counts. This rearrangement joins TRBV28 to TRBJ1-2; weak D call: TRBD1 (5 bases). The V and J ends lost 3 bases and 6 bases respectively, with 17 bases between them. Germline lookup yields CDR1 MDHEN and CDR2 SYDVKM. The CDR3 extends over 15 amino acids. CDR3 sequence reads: CASSLGPSAGDGYTF. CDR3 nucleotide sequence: TGTGCCAGCAGTTTGGGACCGAGTGCTGGGGATGGCTACACCTTC.

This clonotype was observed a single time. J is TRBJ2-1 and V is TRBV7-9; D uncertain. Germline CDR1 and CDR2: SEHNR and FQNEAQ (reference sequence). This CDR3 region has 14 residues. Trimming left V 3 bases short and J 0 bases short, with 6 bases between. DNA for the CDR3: TGTGCCAGCAGCTTTGGTAGCTCCTACAATGAGCAGTTCTTC. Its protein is CASSFGSSYNEQFF.